This TCR beta chain was sequenced for a study of cytomegalovirus exposure and HLA in healthy donors (dated by TCRdb to about 2017). For the wider study: An earlier analysis of roughly 610 of the donors reported 276 Gb of sequence data and 95 million to 130 million unique TCR beta sequences obtained from 180 million or so T cells. About 320 gigabases of sequencing data and 78 million or so unique TCR sequences were included in an early release covering around 650 HLA-typed donors. Of the approximately 400 genotyped donors, about 84% fell in the genetic ancestry cluster associated with self-reported Caucasian donors. The study was designed to test whether signatures of past pathogen exposure could be identified by cataloging public T cell receptors. The T cell repertoires of about 700 subjects were profiled by immunosequencing and related to cytomegalovirus serostatus. A separate validation cohort of roughly 110 different subjects was used in addition to the roughly 670-subject first cohort. High-throughput TCR immunosequencing, statistical association of individual TCRs with disease status, and machine learning were combined to predict cytomegalovirus infection status. A later analysis re-analyzed previously published TCR beta repertoires from 660 or so donors and added high-resolution HLA genotyping to study TCR occurrence patterns. Rather than using new phenotypic data, the later analysis identified candidate immune exposures from TCR beta sequences and from how often those sequences occurred across donors. An earlier analysis of fewer than 750 of the donors used high-throughput TCR beta sequencing to judge whether each TCR beta V gene segment behaved as functional or pseudogenic. Alongside the repertoire data, information on donor age, sex, ethnicity and CMV serostatus was compiled. A later genetic analysis took genome-wide SNP genotypes for about three fifths of the roughly 670 donors and used that subset as a discovery cohort. All discovery cohort repertoires had been generated using a single sequencing platform. Class I and class II HLA loci were covered by the typing at four-digit resolution. Typing coverage differed by locus: A, B, C, DRB1 and DQB1 were typed in roughly 629-640 donors, DQA1 in roughly 500, DPA1 in approximately 600, and DPB1 in just under 490. Because of strong linkage in the cohort, five DR-DQ haplotypes were treated as single units for association and clustering. Among 300 to 450 genotyped donors of the cohort, an average of about 240,000 unique TCR beta nucleotide sequences were sequenced per donor, roughly 20% of them non-productive. Results and caveats for the whole study, not just this receptor: The presence/absence analyses assumed that sequencing depth was roughly uniform across donors, and that assumption may not be true. An association between a missense DCLRE1C variant and V-gene and J-gene trimming of TCR beta chains was found in a later genetic analysis and replicated in an independent cohort. A later analysis found that TCR association rates varied across HLA loci, with DRB1 alleles showing the most associated TCRs and HLA-C alleles the fewest. Strong co-occurrence of HLA alleles, especially DR and DQ, made assigning TCR associations to individual alleles difficult. A further reported finding was that TCR beta sequences accurately predicted the HLA-A and HLA-B alleles for most subjects in the first cohort. Because counts were too low, seventeen rarely observed V segments, including chromosome 9 orphons, were excluded from the earlier analysis of roughly 580 of the donors. At a false discovery rate of 0.05, a later analysis linked under 20,000 TCR beta sequences to specific HLA alleles. The classifier was reported to diagnose cytomegalovirus status with high specificity and sensitivity in both the original cohort and the validation cohort. Compared with equally common non-associated chains, HLA-associated TCR beta chains in a later analysis were more clonally expanded and had lower generation probabilities. According to a later analysis, most CMV-associated TCR beta chains appeared to be HLA-restricted, and the HLA associations seemed to be driven largely by CMV exposure. In vitro tests confirmed that a few of the cytomegalovirus-associated TCR beta chains recognize cytomegalovirus antigens. The only immune exposure information available for the cohort was CMV serostatus. Only TCR beta chains were sequenced in this cohort, and the absence of alpha or paired-chain data limited detectable features. The sequencing pipeline was judged likely to have produced a cluster of highly shared sequence variants as a technical artifact. Correlated functional status among segregating V segments might be attributable to linkage disequilibrium, but an unknown experimental factor could not be ruled out. An earlier analysis of approximately 600 of the donors showed that most TCR beta V segments appeared in productive rearrangements either about 90% or about 30% of the time, which broadly matched IMGT annotations. In the study, some 160 TCR beta chains were listed as associated with cytomegalovirus. A later genetic analysis reported fewer N-insertions in productive TCRs among donors in an Asian-associated ancestry cluster than the 666-donor mean. Some IMGT-functional V segments, including TRBV6-2 and TRBV6-3, could not be distinguished by the 87-base-pair reads and were therefore excluded. A later analysis reported that several top co-occurrence clusters appeared linked to parvovirus B19, influenza, CMV and Epstein-Barr virus. It was suggested by the authors that the approach could potentially be generalized to other disease states and immunological phenotypes. Most TCR sequences were observed very rarely across donors, whereas some public TCRs were present in many individuals. Because some donors lacked HLA typing at each locus, the association tests relied only on the typed subset.

The cohort was made up of under 800 healthy bone marrow donors. At the time of sampling, all cohort members were nominally healthy, though unrecorded immune exposures were likely present. The donor tested CMV seropositive and was one of the 289 seropositive cohort members. A peripheral blood sample was provided by each donor, and peripheral blood mononuclear cells were used for TCR beta sequencing. The Qiagen DNeasy Blood Extraction Kit was used to extract genomic DNA from the blood cell samples. In the case of this clone: Its antigen remains unidentified. Base quality data are lacking; no much larger clone is found one base away.

Receptor libraries were prepared by the immunoSEQ multiplex PCR assay. The multiplex PCR relied on a mix of 60 forward primers for TCR Vbeta segments and 13 reverse primers for TCR Jbeta segments. The CDR3 region of rearranged TCR beta genes was amplified from genomic DNA by a multiplex PCR assay. Amplified TCR beta libraries were sequenced as 87-base-pair reads on the Illumina HiSeq System. Under the source paper's analysis protocol: A later analysis counted some 80 million unique TCR beta chains across the roughly 700 repertoires, and roughly 10 million of these chains were shared by at least two donors. To remove PCR and sequencing errors, raw reads were error-corrected and collapsed into unique sequences using a nearest-neighbor algorithm that merged closely related sequences. V, D and J gene segments were assigned by aligning CDR3 sequences to IMGT reference sequences. For a sequence to be retained, a match of at least six nucleotides to both a V gene segment and a J gene segment was required. A rearrangement counted as productive if the CDR3 had no stop codons and remained in frame with V and J, and every other rearrangement counted as non-productive. Following IMGT convention, CDR3 was defined as the stretch from the second conserved V-encoded cysteine up to the conserved J-encoded phenylalanine. The earlier analysis of about 590 of the donors excluded sequences that lacked an unambiguous match to a single V gene segment. In an earlier analysis of approximately 610 of the donors, V segments were called functional above 56.7% productive rearrangements and were called segregating when the between-donor standard deviation exceeded 5%. A statistical classification framework was developed to diagnose cytomegalovirus status using the catalog of TCR beta chain sequences. A later analysis assigned V and J genes by comparing TCR nucleotide sequences with IMGT/GENE-DB human TR gene sequences. Using the TCRdist pipeline, a later analysis assigned CDR3 sequences along with most-parsimonious VDJ recombination scenarios. In a later analysis, each TCR beta chain was defined by its CDR3 amino acid sequence together with its V-gene family, and reads lacking a unique V-gene family were excluded. In a later analysis, fewer than 600 highly shared, low-generation-probability nucleotide sequences were removed to address suspected cross-contamination and a sequencing artifact. A later analysis calculated a clonal expansion index for each public chain from normalized within-repertoire ranks of inferred template counts. Generation probabilities in a later analysis came from a VDJ recombination model fitted to out-of-frame rearrangements, and those results were checked against IGoR. A later analysis scored TCR-TCR, TCR-HLA and TCR-CMV co-occurrence with hypergeometric tests, applying a repertoire-size bias correction to TCR pairs. To estimate false discovery rates, a later analysis permuted the HLA or CMV assignments 20 times. In a later analysis, co-occurring TCRs were grouped with DBSCAN, and TCRdist sequence similarity was added when clustering was performed within HLA-allele-positive subsets. Repertoires with fewer than 30,000 or more than 120,000 public chains were left out of co-occurrence clustering, as were a handful of repertoires with anomalous nucleotide sharing. The table was pulled from immuneACCESS by TCRdb, which kept in-frame rearrangements only. Such tables lose some clones; where checked, under half of the loss comes from unresolved V genes, and the rest has no known cause. For V, J and clone size, that table is used; D and trimming come from the DNA. Counted in this sample were over 100,000 clones; about two thirds of them appeared once. Together, the top ten hold 8% to 9.5% of the sample.

From the germline V gene, CDR1 is SGHTA and CDR2 is FQGTGA. Trimming leaves V shorter by 5 bases and J shorter by 4 bases, with the junction holding 9 bases beyond the gene matches. Taken from cysteine to phenylalanine, the CDR3 has 15 residues. Here the CDR3 DNA is all that survives: 45 bases in frame from base 1. The rearranged chain carries TRBV7-3 and TRBJ1-1, and 8 junction bases match TRBD1. Sequenced sample: PBMCs. The origin of this receptor is a man aged 25-45 years in good health and CMV-seropositive. The sequenced DNA is TGTGCCAGCAGCCGAAGTGGACAGGGAGGCACTGAAGCTTTCTTT. Translated, it reads CASSRSGQGGTEAFF.